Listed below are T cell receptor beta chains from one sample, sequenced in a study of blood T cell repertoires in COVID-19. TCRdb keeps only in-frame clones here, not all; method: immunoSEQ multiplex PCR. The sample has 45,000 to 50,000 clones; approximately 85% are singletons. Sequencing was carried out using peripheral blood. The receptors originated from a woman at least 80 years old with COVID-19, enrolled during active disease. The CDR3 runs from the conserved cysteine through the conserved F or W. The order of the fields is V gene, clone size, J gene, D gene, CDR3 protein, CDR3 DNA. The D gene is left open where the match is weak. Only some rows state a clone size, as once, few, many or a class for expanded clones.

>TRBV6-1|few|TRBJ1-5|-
CASSEQNRQPQHF
TGTGCCAGCAGTGAACAGAATCGTCAGCCCCAGCATTTT
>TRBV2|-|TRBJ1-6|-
CASSGRRGSLNSPLHF
TGTGCCAGCAGTGGGCGACGGGGGTCCCTTAATTCACCCCTCCACTTT
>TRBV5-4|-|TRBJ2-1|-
CASSFSRASGNEQFF
TGTGCCAGCAGCTTTTCGAGGGCCTCGGGGAATGAGCAGTTCTTC
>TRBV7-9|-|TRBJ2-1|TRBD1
CASSSHDRGQTFF
TGTGCCAGCAGCTCCCACGACAGGGGGCAGACGTTCTTC
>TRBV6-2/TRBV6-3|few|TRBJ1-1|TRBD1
CASSRGQGFEAFF
TGTGCCAGCAGCCGGGGACAGGGCTTTGAAGCTTTCTTT
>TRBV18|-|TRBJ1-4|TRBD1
CASSQGQSNEKLFF
TGTGCCAGCTCACAGGGACAGAGTAATGAAAAACTGTTTTTT
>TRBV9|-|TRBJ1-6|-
CASSAPTGGSYNSPLHF
TGTGCCAGCAGCGCCCCAACGGGGGGCTCCTATAATTCACCCCTCCACTTT
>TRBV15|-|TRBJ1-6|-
CATSRGLYGDVPLHF
TGTGCCACCAGCAGAGGTTTATACGGTGATGTGCCCCTCCACTTT
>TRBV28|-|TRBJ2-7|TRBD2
CASSPGAGTSGTYEQYF
TGTGCCAGCAGTCCCGGTGCTGGGACTAGCGGGACCTACGAGCAGTACTTC
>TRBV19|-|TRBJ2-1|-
CASKEGSSYNEQFF
TGTGCCAGTAAAGAGGGCTCATCCTACAATGAGCAGTTCTTC
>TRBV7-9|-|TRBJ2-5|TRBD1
CASIRSTGGAETQYF
TGTGCCAGCATCAGATCTACAGGGGGCGCAGAGACCCAGTACTTC
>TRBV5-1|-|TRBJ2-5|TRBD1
CASSREGQQETQYF
TGCGCCAGCAGCAGAGAGGGACAGCAAGAGACCCAGTACTTC
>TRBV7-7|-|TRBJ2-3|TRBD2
CASSLGLAGADTQYF
TGTGCCAGCAGCTTAGGGCTAGCGGGGGCAGATACGCAGTATTTT
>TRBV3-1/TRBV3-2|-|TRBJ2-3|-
CASSPSSTDTQYF
TGTGCCAGCAGCCCGTCTAGCACAGATACGCAGTATTTT
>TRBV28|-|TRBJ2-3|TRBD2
CASSLLGTRDTQYF
TGTGCCAGCTCCCTTCTAGGGACTAGGGATACGCAGTATTTT
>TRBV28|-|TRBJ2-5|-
CASSFKGRETQYF
TGTGCCAGCAGTTTTAAGGGGCGGGAGACCCAGTACTTC
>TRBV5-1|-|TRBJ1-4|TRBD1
CASSLQGGHEKLFF
TGCGCCAGCAGCTTACAGGGGGGACATGAAAAACTGTTTTTT
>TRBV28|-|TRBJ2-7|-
CASSSPPGQNEQYF
TGTGCCAGCAGTAGCCCCCCGGGACAAAACGAGCAGTACTTC
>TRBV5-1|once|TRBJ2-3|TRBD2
CASSHSGTRYGTDTQYF
TGCGCCAGCAGCCACAGCGGGACCCGTTATGGCACAGATACGCAGTATTTT
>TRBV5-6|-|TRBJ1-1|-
CASSLDGGGYTEAFF
TGTGCCAGCAGCTTGGATGGCGGGGGGTACACTGAAGCTTTCTTT
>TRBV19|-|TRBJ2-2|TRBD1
CASSNRGRAGELFF
TGTGCCAGTAGTAACAGGGGGCGCGCCGGGGAGCTGTTTTTT
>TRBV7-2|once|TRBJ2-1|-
CASTRGVNEQFF
TGTGCCAGCACCCGGGGAGTAAATGAGCAGTTCTTC
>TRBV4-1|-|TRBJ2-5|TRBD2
CASSQGLADKFQETQYF
TGCGCCAGCAGCCAAGGACTAGCGGATAAATTTCAAGAGACCCAGTACTTC
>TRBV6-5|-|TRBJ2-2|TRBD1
CASWTGIGGELFF
TGTGCCAGCTGGACAGGGATTGGCGGGGAGCTGTTTTTT
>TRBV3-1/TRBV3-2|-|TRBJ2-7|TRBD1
CASSQVRGQGLYEQYF
TGTGCCAGCAGCCAAGTCCGCGGACAGGGCCTCTACGAGCAGTACTTC
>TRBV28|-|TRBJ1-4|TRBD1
CASSQPTGGREKLFF
TGTGCCAGCAGCCAACCGACAGGGGGCCGTGAAAAACTGTTTTTT
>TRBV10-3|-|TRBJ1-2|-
CAISESSIGYTF
TGTGCCATCAGTGAGTCGAGTATAGGCTACACCTTC
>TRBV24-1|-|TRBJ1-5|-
CATSDPSGGGNQPQHF
TGTGCCACCAGTGACCCGTCGGGAGGGGGCAATCAGCCCCAGCATTTT
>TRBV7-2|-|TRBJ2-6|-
CASSLAPGSNSGANVLTF
TGTGCCAGCAGCTTAGCGCCCGGGAGCAACTCTGGGGCCAACGTCCTGACTTTC
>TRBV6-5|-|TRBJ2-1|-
CASSSPSASSYNEQFF
TGTGCCAGCAGTTCCCCTAGCGCCAGCTCCTACAATGAGCAGTTCTTC
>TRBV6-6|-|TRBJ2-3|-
CASSSRQATDTQYF
TGTGCCAGCAGTAGTAGACAGGCCACAGATACGCAGTATTTT
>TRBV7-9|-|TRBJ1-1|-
CASLVTGNTEAFF
TGTGCCAGCCTAGTGACGGGGAACACTGAAGCTTTCTTT
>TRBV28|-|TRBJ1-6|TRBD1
CASSYSKSGTGNGSPLHF
TGTGCCAGCAGTTACTCAAAATCCGGGACAGGGAATGGTTCACCCCTCCACTTT
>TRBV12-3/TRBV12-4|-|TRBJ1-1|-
CASHPPRGTEAFF
TGTGCCAGTCACCCGCCACGGGGCACTGAAGCTTTCTTT
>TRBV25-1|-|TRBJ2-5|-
CASSELFGAQETQYF
TGTGCCAGCAGTGAATTGTTTGGGGCTCAAGAGACCCAGTACTTC
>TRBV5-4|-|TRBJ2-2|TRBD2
CASSHSGGVGELFF
TGTGCCAGCAGCCATAGCGGGGGGGTCGGGGAGCTGTTTTTT
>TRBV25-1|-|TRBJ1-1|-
CASSESQGRTEAFF
TGTGCCAGCAGTGAATCCCAGGGAAGGACTGAAGCTTTCTTT